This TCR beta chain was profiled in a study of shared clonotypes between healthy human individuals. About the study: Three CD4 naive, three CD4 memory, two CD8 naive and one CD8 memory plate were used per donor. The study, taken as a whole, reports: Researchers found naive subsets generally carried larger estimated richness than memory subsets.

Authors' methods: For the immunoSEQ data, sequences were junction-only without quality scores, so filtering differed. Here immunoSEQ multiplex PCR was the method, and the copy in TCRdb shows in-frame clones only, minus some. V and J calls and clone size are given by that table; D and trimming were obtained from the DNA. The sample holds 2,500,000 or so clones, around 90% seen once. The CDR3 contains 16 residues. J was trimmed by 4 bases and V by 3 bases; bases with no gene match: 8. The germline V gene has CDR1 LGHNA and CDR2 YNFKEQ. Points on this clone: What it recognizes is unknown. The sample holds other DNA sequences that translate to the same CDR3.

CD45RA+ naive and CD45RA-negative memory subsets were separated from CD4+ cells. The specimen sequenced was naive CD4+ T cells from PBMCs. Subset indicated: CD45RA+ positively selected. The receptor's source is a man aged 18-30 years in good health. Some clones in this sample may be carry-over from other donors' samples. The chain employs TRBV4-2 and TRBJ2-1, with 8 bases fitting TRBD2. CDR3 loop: CASSQEGLVSYNEQFF. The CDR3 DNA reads TGTGCCAGCAGCCAGGAGGGACTAGTCTCATACAATGAGCAGTTCTTC.